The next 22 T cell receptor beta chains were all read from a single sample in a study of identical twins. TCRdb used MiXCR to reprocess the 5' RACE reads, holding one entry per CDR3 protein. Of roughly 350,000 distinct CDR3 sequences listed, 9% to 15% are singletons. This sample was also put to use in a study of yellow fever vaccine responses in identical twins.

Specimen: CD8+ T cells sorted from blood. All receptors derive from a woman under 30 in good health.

CDR3 in amino acids: CIARTGDTGELFF. The CDR3 nucleotides are TGCATCGCAAGGACAGGGGACACCGGGGAGCTGTTTTTT. The chain combines TRBV29-1 with TRBJ2-2, with 9 bases fitting TRBD1. The CDR3 is 13 amino acids. Germline V gene lookup returns CDR1 SQVTM and CDR2 ANQGSEA.

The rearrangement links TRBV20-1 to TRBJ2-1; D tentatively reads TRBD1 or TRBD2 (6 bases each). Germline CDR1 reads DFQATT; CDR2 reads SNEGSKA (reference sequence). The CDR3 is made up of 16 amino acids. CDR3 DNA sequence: TGCTGTGTCAGGGGCACGGGGGCGGAACCCTACAATGAGCAGTTCTTC. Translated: CCVRGTGAEPYNEQFF.

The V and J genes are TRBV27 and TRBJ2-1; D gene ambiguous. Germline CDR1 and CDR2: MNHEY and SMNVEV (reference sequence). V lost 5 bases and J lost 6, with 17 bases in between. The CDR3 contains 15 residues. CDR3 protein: CASSLVQTIGNEQFF. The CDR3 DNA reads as TGTGCCAGCAGTCTCGTACAGACCATTGGCAATGAGCAGTTCTTC.

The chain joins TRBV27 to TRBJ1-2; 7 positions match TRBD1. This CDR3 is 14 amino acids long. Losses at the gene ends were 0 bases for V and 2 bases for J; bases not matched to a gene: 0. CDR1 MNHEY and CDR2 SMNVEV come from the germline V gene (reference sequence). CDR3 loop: CASSLSQGNYGYTF. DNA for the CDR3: TGTGCCAGCAGTTTATCACAGGGGAACTATGGCTACACCTTC.

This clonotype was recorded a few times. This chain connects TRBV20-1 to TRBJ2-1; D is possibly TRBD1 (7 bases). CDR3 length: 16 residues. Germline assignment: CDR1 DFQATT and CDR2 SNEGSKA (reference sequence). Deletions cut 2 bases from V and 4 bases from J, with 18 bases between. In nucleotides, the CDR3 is TGCAGTGCTAGAATCAGGGGGGATTACTTATACAATGAGCAGTTCTTC. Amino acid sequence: CSARIRGDYLYNEQFF.

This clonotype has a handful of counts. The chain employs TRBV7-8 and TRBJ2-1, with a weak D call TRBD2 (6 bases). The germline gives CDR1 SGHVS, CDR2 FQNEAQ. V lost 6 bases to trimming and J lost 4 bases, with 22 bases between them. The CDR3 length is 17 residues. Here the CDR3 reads CASRARSGTSFYNEQFF. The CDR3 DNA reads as TGTGCCAGCAGAGCTCGAAGTGGTACTAGCTTTTACAATGAGCAGTTCTTC. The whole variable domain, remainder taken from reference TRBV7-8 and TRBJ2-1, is GAGVSQSPRYKVAKRGQDVALRCDPISGHVSLFWYQQALGQGPEFLTYFQNEAQLDKSGLPSDRFFAERPEGSVSTLKIQRTQQEDSAVYLCASRARSGTSFYNEQFFGPGTRLTVL.

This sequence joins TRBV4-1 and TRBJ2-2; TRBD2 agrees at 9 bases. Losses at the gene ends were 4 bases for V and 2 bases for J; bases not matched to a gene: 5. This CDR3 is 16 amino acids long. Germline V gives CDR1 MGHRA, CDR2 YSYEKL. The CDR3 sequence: CASSPRGTSNTGELFF. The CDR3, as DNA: TGCGCCAGCAGCCCTAGGGGGACTAGCAACACCGGGGAGCTGTTTTTT.

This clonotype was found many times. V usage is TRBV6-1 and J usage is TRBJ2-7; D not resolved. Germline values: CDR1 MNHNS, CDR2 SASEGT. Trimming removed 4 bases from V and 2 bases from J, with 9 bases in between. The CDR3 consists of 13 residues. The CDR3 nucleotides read TGTGCCAGCAGTGGGACGGAACCCTACGAGCAGTACGTC. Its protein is CASSGTEPYEQYV.

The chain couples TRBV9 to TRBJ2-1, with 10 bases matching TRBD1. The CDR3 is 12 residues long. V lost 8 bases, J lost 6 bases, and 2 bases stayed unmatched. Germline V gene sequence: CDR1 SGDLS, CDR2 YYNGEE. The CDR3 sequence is CASDRGRNEQFF. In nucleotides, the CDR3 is TGTGCCAGTGACAGGGGGCGCAATGAGCAGTTCTTC.

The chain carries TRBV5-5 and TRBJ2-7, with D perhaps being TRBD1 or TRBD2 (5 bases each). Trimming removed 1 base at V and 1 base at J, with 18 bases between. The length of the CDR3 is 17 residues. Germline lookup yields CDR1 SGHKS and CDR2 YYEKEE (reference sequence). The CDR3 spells CASSLSVGESRSYEQYV. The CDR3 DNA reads TGTGCCAGCAGCTTGAGTGTGGGGGAAAGTCGATCCTACGAGCAGTACGTC.

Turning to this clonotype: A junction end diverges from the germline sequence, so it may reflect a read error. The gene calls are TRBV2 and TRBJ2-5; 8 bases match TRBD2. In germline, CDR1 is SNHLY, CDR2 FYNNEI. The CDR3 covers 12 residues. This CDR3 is CASLGTREAQYF. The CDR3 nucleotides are TGTGCCAGCCTCGGGACTAGAGAGGCCCAGTACTTC.

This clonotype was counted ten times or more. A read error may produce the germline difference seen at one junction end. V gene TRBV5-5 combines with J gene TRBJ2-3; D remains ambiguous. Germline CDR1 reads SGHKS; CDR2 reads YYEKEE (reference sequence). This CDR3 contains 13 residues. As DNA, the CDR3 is TGCGCCAGCAGCTTGTGGGGAACAGATACGCAGTATTTT. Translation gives CASSLWGTDTQYF. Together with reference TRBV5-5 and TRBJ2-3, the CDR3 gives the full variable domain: DAGVTQSPTHLIKTRGQQVTLRCSPISGHKSVSWYQQVLGQGPQFIFQYYEKEERGRGNFPDRFSARQFPNYSSELNVNALLLGDSALYLCASSLWGTDTQYFGPGTRLTVL.

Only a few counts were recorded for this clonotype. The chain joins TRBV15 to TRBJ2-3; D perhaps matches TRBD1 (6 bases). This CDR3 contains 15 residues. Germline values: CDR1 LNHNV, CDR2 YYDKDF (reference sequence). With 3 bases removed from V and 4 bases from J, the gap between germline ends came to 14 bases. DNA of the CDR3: TGTGCCACCAGCAGCCCACAGGGAATGGCAGATACGCAGTATTTT. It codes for CATSSPQGMADTQYF.

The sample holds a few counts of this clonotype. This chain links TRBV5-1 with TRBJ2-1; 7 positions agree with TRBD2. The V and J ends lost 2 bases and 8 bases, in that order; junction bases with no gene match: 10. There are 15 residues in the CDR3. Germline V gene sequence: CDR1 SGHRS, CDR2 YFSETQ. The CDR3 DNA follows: TGCGCCAGCAGCTTACAAGGGGCCCGGGGGGATGAGCAGTTCTTC. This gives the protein CASSLQGARGDEQFF.

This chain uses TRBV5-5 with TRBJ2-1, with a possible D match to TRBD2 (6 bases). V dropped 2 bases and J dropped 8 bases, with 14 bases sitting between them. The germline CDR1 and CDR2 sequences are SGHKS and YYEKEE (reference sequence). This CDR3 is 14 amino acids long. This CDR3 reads CASSFGLPRDEQFF. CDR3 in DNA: TGTGCCAGCAGCTTTGGACTACCAAGGGATGAGCAGTTCTTC.

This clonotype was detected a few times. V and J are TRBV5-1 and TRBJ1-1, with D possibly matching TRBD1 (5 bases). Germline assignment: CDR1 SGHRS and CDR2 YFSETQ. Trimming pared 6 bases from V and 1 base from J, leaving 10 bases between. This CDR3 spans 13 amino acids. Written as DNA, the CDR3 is TGCGCCAGCATGGCAGGGACGAACACTGAAGCTTTCTTT. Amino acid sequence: CASMAGTNTEAFF.

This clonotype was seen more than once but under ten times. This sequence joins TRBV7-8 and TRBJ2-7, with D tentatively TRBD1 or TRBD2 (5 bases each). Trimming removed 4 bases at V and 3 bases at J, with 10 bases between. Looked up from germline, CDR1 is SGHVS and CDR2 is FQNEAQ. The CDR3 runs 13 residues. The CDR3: CASSSGANYEQYV. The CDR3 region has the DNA TGTGCCAGCAGCTCCGGGGCTAACTACGAGCAGTACGTC.

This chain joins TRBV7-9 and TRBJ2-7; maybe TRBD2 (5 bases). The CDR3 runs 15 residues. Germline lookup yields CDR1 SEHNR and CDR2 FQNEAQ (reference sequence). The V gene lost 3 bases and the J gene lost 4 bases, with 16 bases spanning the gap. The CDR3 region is CASSFNREPPYEQYV. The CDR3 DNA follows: TGTGCCAGCAGCTTTAATCGGGAACCTCCTTACGAGCAGTACGTC.

In nucleotides, the CDR3 is TGTGCCAGCAGCTTCGAGAACACCGGGGAGCTGTTTTTT. Translated: CASSFENTGELFF. The chain is built from TRBV13 and TRBJ2-2; D ambiguous. CDR1 is PRHDT and CDR2 is FYEKMQ in the germline V gene (reference sequence). V lost 3 bases, J lost 1 base, and 3 bases lay in between. The CDR3 is made up of 13 amino acids. Drawing the rest from reference TRBV13 and TRBJ2-2, the complete variable domain is AAGVIQSPRHLIKEKRETATLKCYPIPRHDTVYWYQQGPGQDPQFLISFYEKMQSDKGSIPDRFSAQQFSDYHSELNMSSLELGDSALYFCASSFENTGELFFGEGSRLTVL.

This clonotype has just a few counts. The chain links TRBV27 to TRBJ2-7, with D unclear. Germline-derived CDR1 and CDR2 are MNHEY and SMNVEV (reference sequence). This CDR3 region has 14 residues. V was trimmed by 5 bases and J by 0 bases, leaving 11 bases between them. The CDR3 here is CASSPSQSSYEQYV. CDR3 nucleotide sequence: TGTGCCAGCAGTCCCTCACAGAGCTCCTACGAGCAGTACGTC.

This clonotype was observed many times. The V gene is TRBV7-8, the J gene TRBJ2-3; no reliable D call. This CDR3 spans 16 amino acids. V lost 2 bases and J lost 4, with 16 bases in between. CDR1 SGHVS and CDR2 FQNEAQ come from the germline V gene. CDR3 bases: TGTGCCAGCAGCTTAATGACTTACCCAGTGGCAGATACGCAGTATTTT. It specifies CASSLMTYPVADTQYF.

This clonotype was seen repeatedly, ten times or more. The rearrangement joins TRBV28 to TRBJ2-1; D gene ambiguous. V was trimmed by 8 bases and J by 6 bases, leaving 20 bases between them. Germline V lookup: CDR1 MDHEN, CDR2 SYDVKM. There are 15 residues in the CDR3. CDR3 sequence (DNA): TGTGCCAGCTTCCCTAGTGTCGTCCCCGGCAATGAGCAGTTCTTC. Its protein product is CASFPSVVPGNEQFF.